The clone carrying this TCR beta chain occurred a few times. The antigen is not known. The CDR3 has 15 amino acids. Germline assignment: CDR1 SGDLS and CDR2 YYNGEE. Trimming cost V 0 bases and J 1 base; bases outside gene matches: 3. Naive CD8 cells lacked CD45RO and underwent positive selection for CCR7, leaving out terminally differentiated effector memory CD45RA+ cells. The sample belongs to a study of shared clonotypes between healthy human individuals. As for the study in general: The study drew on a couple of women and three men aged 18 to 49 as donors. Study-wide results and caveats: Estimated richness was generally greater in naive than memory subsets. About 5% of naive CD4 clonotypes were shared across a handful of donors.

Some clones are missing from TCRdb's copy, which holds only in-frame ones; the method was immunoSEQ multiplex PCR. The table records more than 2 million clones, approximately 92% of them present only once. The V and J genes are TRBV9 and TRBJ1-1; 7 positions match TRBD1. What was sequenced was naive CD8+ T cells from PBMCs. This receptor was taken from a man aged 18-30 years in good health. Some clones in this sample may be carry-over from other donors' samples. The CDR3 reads CASSVARTGNTEAFF. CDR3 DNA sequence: TGTGCCAGCAGCGTAGCTAGGACAGGGAACACTGAAGCTTTCTTT.